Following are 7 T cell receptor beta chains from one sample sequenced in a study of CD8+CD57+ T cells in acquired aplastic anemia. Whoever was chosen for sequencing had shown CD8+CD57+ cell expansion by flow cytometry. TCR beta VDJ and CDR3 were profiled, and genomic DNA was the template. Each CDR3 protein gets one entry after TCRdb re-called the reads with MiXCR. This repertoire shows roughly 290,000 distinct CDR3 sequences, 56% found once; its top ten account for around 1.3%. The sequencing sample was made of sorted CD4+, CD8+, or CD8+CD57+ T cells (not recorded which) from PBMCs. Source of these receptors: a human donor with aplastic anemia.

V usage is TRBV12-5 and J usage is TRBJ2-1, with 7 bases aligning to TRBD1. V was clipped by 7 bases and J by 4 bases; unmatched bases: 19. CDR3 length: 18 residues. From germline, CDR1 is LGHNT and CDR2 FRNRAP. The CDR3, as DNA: TGTGCTAGTGCCCTAGACATTCTCTCCGGGACAGTATACAATGAGCAGTTCTTC. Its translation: CASALDILSGTVYNEQFF. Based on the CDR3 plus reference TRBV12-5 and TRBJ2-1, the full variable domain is DARVTQTPRHKVTEMGQEVTMRCQPILGHNTVFWYRQTMMQGLELLAYFRNRAPLDDSGMPKDRFSAEMPDATLATLKIQPSEPRDSAVYFCASALDILSGTVYNEQFFGPGTRLTVL.

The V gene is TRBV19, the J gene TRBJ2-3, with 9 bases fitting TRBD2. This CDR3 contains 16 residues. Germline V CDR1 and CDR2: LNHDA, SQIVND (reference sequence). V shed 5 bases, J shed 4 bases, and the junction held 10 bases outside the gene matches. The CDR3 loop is CASSGVAGAPPDTQYF. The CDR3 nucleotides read TGTGCCAGTAGTGGAGTAGCGGGAGCACCCCCAGATACGCAGTATTTT. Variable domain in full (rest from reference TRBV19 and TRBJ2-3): DGGITQSPKYLFRKEGQNVTLSCEQNLNHDAMYWYRQDPGQGLRLIYYSQIVNDFQKGDIAEGYSVSREKKESFPLTVTSAQKNPTAFYLCASSGVAGAPPDTQYFGPGTRLTVL.

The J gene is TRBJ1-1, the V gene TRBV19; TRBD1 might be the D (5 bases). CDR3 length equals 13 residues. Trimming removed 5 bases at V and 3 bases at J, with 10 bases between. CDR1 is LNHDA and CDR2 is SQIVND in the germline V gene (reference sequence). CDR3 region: CASSLVTDTEAFF. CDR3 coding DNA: TGTGCCAGTAGTCTTGTGACAGACACTGAAGCTTTCTTT.

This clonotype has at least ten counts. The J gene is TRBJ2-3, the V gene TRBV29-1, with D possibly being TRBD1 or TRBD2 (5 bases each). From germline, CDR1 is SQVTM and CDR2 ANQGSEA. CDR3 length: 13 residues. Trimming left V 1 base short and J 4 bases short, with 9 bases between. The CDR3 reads CSVEAGGPDTQYF. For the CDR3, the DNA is TGCAGCGTTGAAGCTGGGGGTCCAGATACGCAGTATTTT.

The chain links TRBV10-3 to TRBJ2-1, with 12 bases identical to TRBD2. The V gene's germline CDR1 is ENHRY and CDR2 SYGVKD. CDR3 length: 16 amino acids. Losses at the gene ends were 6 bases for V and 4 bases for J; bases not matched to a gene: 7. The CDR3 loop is CAISPGTSGLYNEQFF. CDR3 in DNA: TGTGCCATCAGCCCGGGGACTAGCGGGCTATACAATGAGCAGTTCTTC.

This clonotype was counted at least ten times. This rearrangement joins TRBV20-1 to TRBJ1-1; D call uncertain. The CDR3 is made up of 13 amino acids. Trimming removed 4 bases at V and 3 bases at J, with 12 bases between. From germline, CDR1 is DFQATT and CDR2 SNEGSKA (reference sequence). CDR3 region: CSAKSTQYTEAFF. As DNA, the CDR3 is TGCAGTGCTAAATCTACGCAGTACACTGAAGCTTTCTTT.

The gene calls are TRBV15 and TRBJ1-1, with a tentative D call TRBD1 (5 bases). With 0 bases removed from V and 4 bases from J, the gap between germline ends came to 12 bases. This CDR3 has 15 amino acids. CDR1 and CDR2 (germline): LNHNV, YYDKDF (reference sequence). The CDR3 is CATSREGRSGTEAFF. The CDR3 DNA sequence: TGTGCCACCAGCAGAGAGGGACGGTCGGGCACTGAAGCTTTCTTT.